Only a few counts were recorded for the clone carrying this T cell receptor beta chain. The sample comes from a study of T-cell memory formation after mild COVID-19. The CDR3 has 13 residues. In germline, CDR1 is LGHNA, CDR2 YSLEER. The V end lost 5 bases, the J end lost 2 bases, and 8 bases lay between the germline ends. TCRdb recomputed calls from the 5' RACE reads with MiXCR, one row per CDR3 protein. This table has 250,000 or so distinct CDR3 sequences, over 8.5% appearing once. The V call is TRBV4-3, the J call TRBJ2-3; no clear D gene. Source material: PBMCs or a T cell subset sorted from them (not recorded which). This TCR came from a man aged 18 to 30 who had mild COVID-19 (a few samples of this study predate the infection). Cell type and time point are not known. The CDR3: CASSGQNTDTQYF. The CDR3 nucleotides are TGCGCCAGCAGCGGCCAGAACACAGATACGCAGTATTTT.